Sequencing of this T cell receptor beta chain was carried out in a study of radiotherapy plus CTLA-4 blockade in lung cancer. Study in general: Objective response was observed in approximately 18% of patients, and disease control in roughly 30%. Overall study results and limits: Early shifts in blood T cell clones, with interferon-beta, reportedly predicted response best. Radiotherapy plus ipilimumab was followed by expansion in blood of tumor-derived TCR clones.

As to this clone: Antigen specificity is unknown.

Patients had chemo-refractory metastatic non-small-cell lung cancer and received focal radiation plus CTLA-4 blockade that used ipilimumab. CDR1 is MGHRA and CDR2 is YSYEKL in the germline V gene. V was pared by 2 bases and J by 6 bases, with 16 bases of the junction left unmatched. The CDR3 runs to 18 residues. Here immunoSEQ multiplex PCR was the method, and the copy in TCRdb shows in-frame clones only, minus some. This sample has roughly 62,000 clones, with around 76% found just once. The sequence was obtained from a human donor with non-small cell lung cancer who had a complete response to radiotherapy plus ipilimumab. The V call is TRBV4-1, the J call TRBJ1-2; TRBD1 aligns across 9 bases. The source was peripheral blood, collected from a patient treated with radiotherapy plus ipilimumab. This chain's CDR3 is CASSQSLRMGTGLHGYTF. The CDR3 bases are TGCGCCAGCAGCCAATCCCTTAGGATGGGGACAGGGCTCCATGGCTACACCTTC.